The entry below describes one T cell receptor (beta chain). Its specificity is not known. The data were obtained in a study of graft-versus-host responses after intestinal transplantation. Overall study: Each of the recipients got a multivisceral, liver-intestinal, or isolated intestinal transplant.

Study conclusions and caveats: Detected in recipient marrow were GvH clones, some of which were first observed in ileum or blood. Elevated graft-versus-host to host-versus-graft clonal ratios in allografts were recorded for patients with graft-donor T cell macrochimerism.

This CDR3 is 15 amino acids long. Germline CDR1 SGHDT, CDR2 YYEEEE. Trimming took 3 bases from V and 4 from J, leaving 14 bases between them. Only in-frame clones appear in the TCRdb table, and some are missing; sequencing was by immunoSEQ multiplex PCR. The sample yields roughly 62,000 clones, 90% to 95% seen once. The rearrangement uses TRBV5-6 and TRBJ1-5, with a possible D match to TRBD1 (5 bases). This receptor was identified in a human patient who received an intestinal transplant, so some T cells may come from the graft donor. Material: PBMCs, obtained about 4 months after intestinal transplantation. In nucleotides, the CDR3 is TGTGCCAGCAGCTCTCGCTGGGACGGGAATCAGCCCCAGCATTTT. Encoded protein: CASSSRWDGNQPQHF.